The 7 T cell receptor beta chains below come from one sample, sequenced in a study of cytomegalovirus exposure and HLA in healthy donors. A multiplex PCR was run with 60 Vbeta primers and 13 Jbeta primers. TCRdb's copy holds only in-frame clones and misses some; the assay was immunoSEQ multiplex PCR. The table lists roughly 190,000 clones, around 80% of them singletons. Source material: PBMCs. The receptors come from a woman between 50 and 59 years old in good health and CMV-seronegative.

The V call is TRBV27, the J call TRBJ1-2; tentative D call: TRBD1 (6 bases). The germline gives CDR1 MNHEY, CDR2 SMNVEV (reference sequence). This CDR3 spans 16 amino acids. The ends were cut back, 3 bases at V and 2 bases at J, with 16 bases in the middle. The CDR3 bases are TGTGCCAGCAGTTTTCCGGTGGGACACCCAAACTATGGCTACACCTTC. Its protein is CASSFPVGHPNYGYTF.

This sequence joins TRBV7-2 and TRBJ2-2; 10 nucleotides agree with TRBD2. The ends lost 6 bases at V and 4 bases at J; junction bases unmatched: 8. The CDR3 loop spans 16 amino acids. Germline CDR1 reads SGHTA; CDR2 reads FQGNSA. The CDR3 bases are TGTGCCAGCAGGTTGGCTAGCGGGAGATCCACCGGGGAGCTGTTTTTT. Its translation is CASRLASGRSTGELFF.

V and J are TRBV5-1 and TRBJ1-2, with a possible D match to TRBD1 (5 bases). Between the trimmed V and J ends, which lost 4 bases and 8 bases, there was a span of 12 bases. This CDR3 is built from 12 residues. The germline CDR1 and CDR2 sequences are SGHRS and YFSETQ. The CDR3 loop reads CASSGDSLGYTF. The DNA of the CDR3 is TGCGCCAGCAGCGGAGACAGCCTCGGCTACACCTTC.

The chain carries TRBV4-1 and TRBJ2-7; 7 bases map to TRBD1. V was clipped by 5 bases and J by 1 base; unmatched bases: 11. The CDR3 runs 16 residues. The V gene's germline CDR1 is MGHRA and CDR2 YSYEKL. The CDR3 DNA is TGCGCCAGCAGCACCATTATGGGACAGCCGTCCTACGAGCAGTACTTC. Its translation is CASSTIMGQPSYEQYF.

The CDR3: CASSVRPEPIEAFF. CDR3 DNA sequence: TGTGCCAGCAGCGTCCGACCGGAGCCGATTGAAGCTTTCTTT. The chain employs TRBV9 and TRBJ1-1, with no clear D. CDR3 length: 14 residues. CDR1 and CDR2 (germline): SGDLS, YYNGEE. The V end was cut by 2 bases, the J end by 7 bases, with 15 bases between.

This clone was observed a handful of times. The CDR3 loop is CASSPRTGTTNEKLFF. The CDR3 nucleotides read TGTGCCAGCAGCCCTCGGACAGGCACAACTAATGAAAAACTGTTTTTT. V and J are TRBV9 and TRBJ1-4; TRBD1 agrees at 7 bases. The CDR3 sequence is 16 residues long. Germline loops: CDR1 SGDLS, CDR2 YYNGEE. Trimming at V came to 4 bases and at J to 0 bases, leaving 6 bases not matched to a gene.

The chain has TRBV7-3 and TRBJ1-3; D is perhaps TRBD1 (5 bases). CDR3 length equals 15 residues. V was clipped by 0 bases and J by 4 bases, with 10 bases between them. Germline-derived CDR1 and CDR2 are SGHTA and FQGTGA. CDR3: CASSLTAGIGNTIYF. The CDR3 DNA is TGTGCCAGCAGCTTAACGGCAGGGATAGGAAACACCATATATTTT.